This TCR beta chain was observed in a study of cytomegalovirus exposure and HLA in healthy donors. Broader study findings: Certain indistinguishable V segments, among them TRBV6-2 and TRBV6-3, were excluded. Evidence from a later analysis indicated that most CMV-associated TCR beta chains looked HLA-restricted. Immune exposure was documented only through CMV serostatus. In a later analysis, HLA-C alleles had the fewest associated TCRs, DRB1 alleles the most.

After removal of 4 bases from V and 0 bases from J, the junction contained 3 bases not matched to a gene. Germline values: CDR1 SQVTM, CDR2 ANQGSEA. This CDR3 has 15 amino acids. Primers for the PCR totalled 60 Vbeta and 13 Jbeta. Assay used: immunoSEQ multiplex PCR; TCRdb lists only in-frame clones, some missing. The table includes some 200,000 clones, more than 60% detected once. In this sample, this clone turned up a few times. Its specificity is not known. This TCR derives from a woman aged 55-69 years in good health and CMV-seropositive. The chain is built from TRBV29-1 and TRBJ2-3; 11 nucleotides align to TRBD2. Specimen: PBMCs. CDR3 residues: CSVGLAGGSTDTQYF. The CDR3 DNA sequence: TGCAGCGTTGGGCTAGCGGGAGGCAGCACAGATACGCAGTATTTT.